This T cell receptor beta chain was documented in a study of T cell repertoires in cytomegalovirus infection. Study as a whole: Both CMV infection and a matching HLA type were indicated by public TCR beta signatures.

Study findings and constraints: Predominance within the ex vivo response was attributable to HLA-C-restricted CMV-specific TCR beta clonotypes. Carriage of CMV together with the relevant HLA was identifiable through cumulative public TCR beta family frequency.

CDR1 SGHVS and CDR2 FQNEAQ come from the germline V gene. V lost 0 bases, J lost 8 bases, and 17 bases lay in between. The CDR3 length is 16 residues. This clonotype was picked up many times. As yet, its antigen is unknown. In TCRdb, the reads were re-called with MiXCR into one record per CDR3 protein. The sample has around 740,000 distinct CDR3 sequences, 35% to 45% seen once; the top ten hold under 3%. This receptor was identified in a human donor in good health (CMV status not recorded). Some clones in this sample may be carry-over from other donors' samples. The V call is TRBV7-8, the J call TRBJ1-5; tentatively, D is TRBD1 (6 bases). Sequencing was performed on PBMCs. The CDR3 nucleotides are TGTGCCAGCAGCTTAGCCATGGGGGCATCCATCGAGCCCCAGCATTTT. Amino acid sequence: CASSLAMGASIEPQHF.